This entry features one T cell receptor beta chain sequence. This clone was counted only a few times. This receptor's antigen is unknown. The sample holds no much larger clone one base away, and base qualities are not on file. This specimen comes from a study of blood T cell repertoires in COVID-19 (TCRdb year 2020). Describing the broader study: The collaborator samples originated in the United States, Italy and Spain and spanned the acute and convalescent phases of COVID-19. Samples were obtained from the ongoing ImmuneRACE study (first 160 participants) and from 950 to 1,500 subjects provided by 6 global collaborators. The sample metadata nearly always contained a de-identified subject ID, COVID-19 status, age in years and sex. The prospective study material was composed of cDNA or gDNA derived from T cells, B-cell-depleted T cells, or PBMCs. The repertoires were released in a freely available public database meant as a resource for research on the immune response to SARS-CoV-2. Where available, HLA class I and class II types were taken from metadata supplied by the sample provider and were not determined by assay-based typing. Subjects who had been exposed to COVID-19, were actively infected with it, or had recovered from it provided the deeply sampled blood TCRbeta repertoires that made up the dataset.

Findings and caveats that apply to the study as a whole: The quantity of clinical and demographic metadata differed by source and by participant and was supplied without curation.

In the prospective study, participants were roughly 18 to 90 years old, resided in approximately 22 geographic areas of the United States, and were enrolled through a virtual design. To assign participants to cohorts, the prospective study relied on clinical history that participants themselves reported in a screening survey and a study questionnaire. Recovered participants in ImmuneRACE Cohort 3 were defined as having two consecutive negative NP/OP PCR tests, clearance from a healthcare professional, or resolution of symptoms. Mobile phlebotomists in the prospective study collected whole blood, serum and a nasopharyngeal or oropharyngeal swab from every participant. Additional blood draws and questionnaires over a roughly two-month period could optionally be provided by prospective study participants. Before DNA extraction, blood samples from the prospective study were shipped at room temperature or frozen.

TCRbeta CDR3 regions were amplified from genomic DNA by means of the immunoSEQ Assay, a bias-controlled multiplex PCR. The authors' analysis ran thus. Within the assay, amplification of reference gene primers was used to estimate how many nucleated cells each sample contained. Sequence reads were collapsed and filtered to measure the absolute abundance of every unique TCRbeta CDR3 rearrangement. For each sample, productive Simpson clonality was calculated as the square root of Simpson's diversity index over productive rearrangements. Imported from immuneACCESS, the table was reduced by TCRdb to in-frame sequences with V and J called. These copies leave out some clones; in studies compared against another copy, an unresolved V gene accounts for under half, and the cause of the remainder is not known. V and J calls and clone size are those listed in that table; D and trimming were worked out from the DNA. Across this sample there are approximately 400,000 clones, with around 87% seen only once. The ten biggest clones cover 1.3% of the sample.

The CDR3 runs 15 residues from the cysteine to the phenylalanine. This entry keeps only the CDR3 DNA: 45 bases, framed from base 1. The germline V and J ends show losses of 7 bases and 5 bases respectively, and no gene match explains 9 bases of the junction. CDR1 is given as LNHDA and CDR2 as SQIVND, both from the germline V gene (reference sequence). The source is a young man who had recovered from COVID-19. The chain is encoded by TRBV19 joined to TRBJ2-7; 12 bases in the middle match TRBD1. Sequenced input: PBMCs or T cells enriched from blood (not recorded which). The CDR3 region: CASTGKGQGAHEQYF. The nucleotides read TGTGCCAGTACCGGAAAGGGACAGGGGGCCCACGAGCAGTACTTC.